This T cell receptor (beta chain) was documented in a study of blood T cells in healthy people across ages. Broader study findings: The long-lived group displayed more naive CD4+ cells, plus higher diversity, than the aged donors did. Per-million-T-cell TCR beta diversity fell roughly linearly with age.

Through a sample-barcoded 5' primer and a J-beta primer mix, a second PCR was run for about 6 to 12 cycles. TCRdb processed the 5' RACE reads anew with MiXCR; each CDR3 protein has one entry. The sample carries around 1.1 million distinct CDR3 sequences, 30% to 40% recorded once. Per sample, a minimum of 6 million PBMCs were isolated. This CDR3 comprises 14 residues. Trimming stripped 3 bases from V and 1 base from J, with 10 bases between. CDR1 SGHRS and CDR2 YFSETQ come from the germline V gene. There are a few counts of this clonotype. What it recognizes is unknown. V gene TRBV5-1 combines with J gene TRBJ1-1, with D uncertain. Material for sequencing was blood. The receptor comes from a young man in good health. CDR3 sequence (DNA): TGCGCCAGCAGCTGGGGTTCTGGGAACACTGAAGCTTTCTTT. The encoded protein is CASSWGSGNTEAFF.